Listed here is a single TCR beta chain. The antigen remains undetermined. This specimen belongs to a study of response to subunit inactivated influenza vaccine. Overall study results and limits: The authors suggested that every seasonal influenza vaccination recruits few new T cells.

TCRdb re-derived calls from the RT-PCR reads in MiXCR, one entry per CDR3 protein. The top ten hold 11% of the sample, which has hundreds of thousands of distinct CDR3 sequences, approximately 17% seen once. Germline V gives CDR1 SSHAT, CDR2 FNYEAQ (reference sequence). The CDR3 length is 15 residues. V lost 1 base, J lost 4 bases, and 11 bases lay in between. The receptor was derived from a man aged 50-60 years who received an inactivated influenza vaccine. The material was PBMCs from blood, obtained roughly 5 days after vaccination. The chain employs TRBV7-7 and TRBJ2-1; TRBD2 might be the D (6 bases). Here the CDR3 reads CASSLEPGGYNEQFF. In nucleotides, the CDR3 is TGTGCCAGCAGCTTAGAACCCGGGGGATACAATGAGCAGTTCTTC.